A single sample is the source of the 21 T cell receptor beta chains below, sequenced in a study of blood T cells in healthy people across ages (dated by TCRdb to 2014 to 2015). The method behind the library was 5' RACE. This sample was sequenced with an Illumina HiSeq 2500. A second 7 to 11 cycle PCR used a sample-barcoded 5' primer and a J-beta primer mix. Through fastp at Q25 and MiXCR, TCRdb rebuilt clones from the public reads, retaining in-frame beta chains. Identical CDR3 proteins give one entry, which carries the most common genes and DNA. This sample comprises about 670,000 distinct CDR3 sequences, roughly half of them detected only once. Roughly 13% of the sample is in the top ten clones. The specimen was blood. The origin of the receptors is an elderly woman in good health.

There are a few counts of this clonotype. The J gene is TRBJ1-5, the V gene TRBV2; the D gene is possibly TRBD1 (5 bases). This CDR3 spans 16 amino acids. V was clipped by 2 bases and J by 6 bases, with 17 bases between them. Germline CDR1 reads SNHLY; CDR2 reads FYNNEI. The CDR3 spells CASSERGPGLSQPQHF. In DNA, the CDR3 is TGTGCCAGCAGTGAAAGGGGTCCGGGGTTATCTCAGCCCCAGCATTTT.

The chain is built from TRBV9 and TRBJ2-7, with 7 bases identical to TRBD2. Germline CDR1 is SGDLS and CDR2 is YYNGEE. J lost 2 bases, V lost 3 bases, and 8 bases had no gene match. CDR3 length: 15 residues. The CDR3 protein is CASSALAEATYEQYF. For the CDR3, the DNA is TGTGCCAGCAGCGCCCTAGCGGAGGCCACCTACGAGCAGTACTTC. Based on the CDR3 plus reference TRBV9 and TRBJ2-7, the full variable domain is DSGVTQTPKHLITATGQRVTLRCSPRSGDLSVYWYQQSLDQGLQFLIQYYNGEERAKGNILERFSAQQFPDLHSELNLSSLELGDSALYFCASSALAEATYEQYFGPGTRLTVT.

This clonotype was seen more than once but under ten times. The chain uses TRBV6-6 and TRBJ1-5; 12 positions match TRBD1. The germline V gene has CDR1 MNHNY and CDR2 SVGAGI (reference sequence). J gave up 9 bases and V 6 bases, and 15 bases lay outside the gene matches. The CDR3 loop spans 17 amino acids. The CDR3 sequence: CASSRGTGGFRDRPQHF. The CDR3 DNA is TGTGCCAGCAGCCGTGGGACAGGGGGCTTTCGGGATCGGCCCCAGCATTTT.

V is TRBV4-2 and J is TRBJ2-5; D is undetermined. The closer fit of TRBJ2-7 to the DNA end suggests the J call may be wrong. The CDR3 spans 14 residues. The germline CDR1 and CDR2 sequences are LGHNA and YNFKEQ. The CDR3 DNA reads TGTGCCAGCAGCCAATCACCTGAACCGGACGAGCAGTACTTC. Protein: CASSQSPEPDEQYF.

The CDR3 DNA follows: TGTGCCAGCAGCTTAGCCCCCGGGACGCCTTTGAACACTGAAGCTTTCTTT. Amino acids: CASSLAPGTPLNTEAFF. The rearrangement links TRBV7-2 to TRBJ1-1; weak D call: TRBD1 (5 bases). Germline V CDR1 and CDR2: SGHTA, FQGNSA. Deletions cut 0 bases from V and 0 bases from J, with 14 bases between. The CDR3 is made up of 17 amino acids.

The V call is TRBV3-1, the J call TRBJ1-5; D is possibly TRBD1 (5 bases). The CDR3 runs 13 residues. The V end lost 1 base, the J end lost 9 bases, and 10 bases lay between the germline ends. Germline CDR1 and CDR2: LGHDT and YNNKEL (reference sequence). The CDR3 protein is CASSQGGEWPQHF. The CDR3, as DNA: TGTGCCAGCAGCCAAGGGGGGGAGTGGCCCCAGCATTTT.

This clonotype was observed at least ten times. The chain links TRBV6-6 to TRBJ2-5, with TRBD2 as a possible D gene (5 bases). V lost 11 bases to trimming and J lost 5 bases, with 15 bases between them. The CDR3 loop spans 12 amino acids. The germline gives CDR1 MNHNY, CDR2 SVGAGI (reference sequence). The CDR3 region has the DNA TGTGCCGGTTCTAGCCGAGGGGAGACCCAGTACTTC. The encoded protein is CAGSSRGETQYF.

CDR3 amino acids: CASRGVNTGELFF. CDR3 DNA sequence: TGTGCCTCCCGGGGCGTTAACACCGGGGAGCTGTTTTTT. This chain connects TRBV2 to TRBJ2-2; TRBD1 or TRBD2 may be the D gene (5 bases each). V dropped 11 bases and J dropped 2 bases, with 12 bases sitting between them. Germline lookup yields CDR1 SNHLY and CDR2 FYNNEI. The CDR3 contains 13 residues.

The chain couples TRBV5-1 to TRBJ2-7; the match to TRBD2 covers 10 bases. The CDR3 loop spans 15 amino acids. Per germline, CDR1 SGHRS and CDR2 YFSETQ. V gave up 2 bases and J gave up 4 bases; unmatched junction bases: 6. CDR3 coding DNA: TGCGCCAGCAGCTTCTTAGCGGGAGGTGGGTACGAGCAGTACTTC. Translation: CASSFLAGGGYEQYF.

This clonotype occurred a few times. V is TRBV11-1 and J is TRBJ2-4; D may match TRBD1 or TRBD2 (5 bases each). The DNA end favors TRBJ2-7, so the J call may be wrong. Per the germline V gene, CDR1 is SGHAT and CDR2 is FQDESV (reference sequence). The CDR3 loop spans 13 amino acids. This CDR3 reads CASSHREGYEQYF. Here the CDR3 DNA reads TGTGCCAGCAGCCACCGCGAGGGGTACGAGCAGTACTTC.

This clonotype has a count of ten or more. This sequence joins TRBV2 and TRBJ2-3, with D tentatively TRBD2 (5 bases). Trimming took off 1 base at V and 2 bases at J, with 13 bases between the two ends. Germline CDR1 and CDR2: SNHLY and FYNNEI. The CDR3 loop spans 16 amino acids. CDR3 in amino acids: CASSEGGGGTTDTQYF. The CDR3 DNA sequence: TGTGCCAGCAGTGAAGGAGGAGGAGGAACCACAGATACGCAGTATTTT.

V gene TRBV12-3 or TRBV12-4 combines with J gene TRBJ2-5; D might be TRBD2 (5 bases). This CDR3 region has 14 residues. The V and J ends lost 2 bases and 3 bases respectively, with 10 bases between them. The CDR3 region is CASSLRRAKETQYF. CDR3 sequence (DNA): TGTGCCAGCAGTTTAAGGCGGGCAAAAGAGACCCAGTACTTC.

This clonotype showed up just a few times. The CDR3 loop reads CASGWGASMNTEAFF. CDR3 nucleotides: TGTGCCAGCGGATGGGGGGCGTCCATGAACACTGAAGCTTTCTTT. The V gene is TRBV7-2, the J gene TRBJ1-1, with D possibly being TRBD1 (6 bases). This CDR3 is built from 15 residues. Germline V gene data show CDR1 as SGHTA and CDR2 as FQGNSA. Trimming left V 8 bases short and J 0 bases short, with 16 bases between.

Points on this clonotype: A much larger clonotype is one base distant, so this may be a read error. The chain employs TRBV28 and TRBJ2-5, with D unclear. The germline V gene has CDR1 MDHEN and CDR2 SYDVKM. The CDR3 is 13 residues long. Trimming took off 4 bases at V and 5 bases at J, with 11 bases between the two ends. DNA for the CDR3: TGTGCCAGCAGTTCTGGACCCTGGGAGACCCAGTACTTC. Its protein is CASSSGPWETQYF.

The CDR3 DNA follows: TGCAGTGCTGGGGGCAGGGTCTATGGCTACACCTTC. This codes for CSAGGRVYGYTF. This chain uses TRBV20-1 with TRBJ1-2; tentative D call: TRBD1 (6 bases). The CDR3 spans 12 residues. Germline V CDR1 and CDR2: DFQATT, SNEGSKA (reference sequence). V was clipped by 5 bases and J by 4 bases, with 11 bases between them.

V usage is TRBV5-1 and J usage is TRBJ2-2; possibly TRBD2 for D (6 bases). The germline CDR1 and CDR2 sequences are SGHRS and YFSETQ. The CDR3 is made up of 17 amino acids. V was trimmed by 0 bases and J by 6 bases, leaving 18 bases between them. The CDR3 protein is CASSLEIAGLPPGELFF. CDR3 sequence (DNA): TGCGCCAGCAGCTTGGAGATTGCGGGGCTTCCGCCCGGGGAGCTGTTTTTT.

The chain uses TRBV29-1 and TRBJ2-3, with D maybe TRBD1 (6 bases). The CDR3 is 12 residues long. The V and J ends lost 5 bases and 6 bases respectively, with 12 bases between them. Germline V gene data show CDR1 as SQVTM and CDR2 as ANQGSEA. The CDR3 protein is CSVLQGLDTQYF. The CDR3 nucleotides read TGCAGCGTTTTACAGGGCCTGGATACGCAGTATTTT.

The V gene is TRBV9, the J gene TRBJ2-3, with 8 bases matching TRBD1. Germline V CDR1 and CDR2: SGDLS, YYNGEE. V dropped 0 bases and J dropped 3; count of bases not matched to a gene: 6. The CDR3 spans 16 residues. The CDR3 region is CASSVALRGRTDTQYF. CDR3 nucleotide sequence: TGTGCCAGCAGCGTAGCCCTCAGGGGGCGTACAGATACGCAGTATTTT.

The chain employs TRBV12-3 or TRBV12-4 and TRBJ2-2; D remains unclear. The length of the CDR3 is 15 residues. Trimming stripped 3 bases from V and 1 base from J, with 9 bases between. The CDR3 loop is CASSLWPLNTGELFF. Here the CDR3 DNA reads TGTGCCAGCAGTTTGTGGCCATTGAACACCGGGGAGCTGTTTTTT.

On this clonotype itself: A much larger clone differs by one base, so this may be a read error. This sequence joins TRBV9 and TRBJ2-1; 9 positions agree with TRBD2. The germline gives CDR1 SGDLS, CDR2 YYNGEE. The CDR3 has 14 amino acids. The junction had 7 bases not matched to a gene; V was cut back by 2 bases and J by 10 bases. The CDR3 here is CASSVSGSLGEQFF. For the CDR3, the DNA is TGTGCCAGCAGCGTTAGCGGGAGTCTCGGGGAGCAGTTCTTC. Full variable domain (outside the CDR3, taken from reference TRBV9 and TRBJ2-1): DSGVTQTPKHLITATGQRVTLRCSPRSGDLSVYWYQQSLDQGLQFLIQYYNGEERAKGNILERFSAQQFPDLHSELNLSSLELGDSALYFCASSVSGSLGEQFFGPGTRLTVL.

This clonotype was detected once. Given a much more abundant clone one base away, this may be a read error. This sequence joins TRBV20-1 and TRBJ2-1, with TRBD2 matching over 9 bases. Matching the DNA end better, TRBJ2-7 makes the J call doubtful. There are 15 residues in the CDR3. Germline V CDR1 and CDR2: DFQATT, SNEGSKA (reference sequence). CDR3 amino acids: CSARGREGNYNEQYF. In nucleotides, the CDR3 is TGCAGTGCTAGAGGGCGGGAGGGAAACTACAATGAGCAGTACTTC.